This T cell receptor (beta chain) was recorded in a study of blood T cell repertoires in COVID-19. Here immunoSEQ multiplex PCR was the method, and the copy in TCRdb shows in-frame clones only, minus some. This sample has under 200,000 clones; more than 75% occur once, and the top ten carry approximately 5%. Germline-derived CDR1 and CDR2 are SNHLY and FYNNEI. This CDR3 is 13 amino acids long. J gave up 6 bases and V 6 bases, and 4 bases lay outside the gene matches. Enrolled during active infection, Seattle patients were then followed longitudinally. The chain joins TRBV2 to TRBJ2-1; 8 positions match TRBD1. This TCR was recovered from a man younger than 35 with COVID-19, enrolled during active disease. The sample taken for sequencing was peripheral blood. In DNA, the CDR3 is TGTGCCAGCAGAGGACAGGGACTCAATGAGCAGTTCTTC. Amino acids: CASRGQGLNEQFF.